This entry describes one T cell receptor beta chain. The entry originates in a study of control samples from healthy donors and cancer patients. This CDR3 is 14 amino acids long. The germline CDR1 and CDR2 sequences are SGDLS and YYNGEE. Trimming removed 7 bases at V and 0 bases at J, with 8 bases between. Here immunoSEQ multiplex PCR was the method, and the copy in TCRdb shows in-frame clones only, minus some. The sample has about 160,000 clones; around 95% are singletons. Sequencing was performed on blood. The TCR was taken from a woman aged 35 to 49 in good health. This rearrangement joins TRBV9 to TRBJ1-6, with unresolved D. CDR3 residues: CASGMGSYNSPLHF. The DNA of the CDR3 is TGTGCCAGCGGTATGGGCTCCTATAATTCACCCCTCCACTTT.